Described below is a single T cell receptor beta chain sequence and its context. The antigen is not known. Both TRBC1 and TRBC2 were covered by a beta constant-region primer of two equimolar oligonucleotides. The ligated cDNA underwent four PCR rounds using SP2 and nested alpha and beta constant-region primers. One entry per CDR3 protein results from TCRdb running MiXCR on the UMI-ligation and nested PCR reads. Altogether 140,000 to 150,000 distinct CDR3 sequences are present, approximately 22% being singletons, with the ten largest covering 0.085% to 0.11%. Four subsets defined by CD45RA and CD27 were sorted after CD3, CD4, CD8 and live/dead staining. The data are from a study of naive and memory T cell subsets. Study results and limitations: In CD4 and CD8 cells, diversity dropped from naive through EMRA. Especially in CD8 cells, naive repertoires contained a few larger clonotypes, possibly CD45RA-re-expressing memory cells.

Germline V CDR1 and CDR2: WNHNN, SYGVQD (reference sequence). CDR3 length: 14 residues. The V and J ends lost 6 bases and 6 bases, in that order; junction bases with no gene match: 7. The sequencing sample was made of naive CD4+ T cells from blood. The V and J genes are TRBV10-1 and TRBJ2-2; 7 nucleotides align to TRBD2. This sequence was found in a human donor in good health. The DNA of the CDR3 is TGCGCCAGCAGCTTCGGACTAGTGGCCGGGGAGCTGTTTTTT. Its protein product is CASSFGLVAGELFF.